The 20 T cell receptor beta chains presented below share a single source sample, sequenced in a study of OX40 agonist ivuxolimab in advanced cancers. Profiled with immunoSEQ multiplex PCR; TCRdb holds only in-frame clones, not every one. The sample consists of some 90,000 clones, approximately 91% of them appearing once. Sample: CD4+ or CD8+ T cells sorted from blood, taken in a trial of the OX40 agonist ivuxolimab. These receptors were taken from an adult with an advanced solid tumor such as melanoma, head and neck, liver or kidney cancer.

The table lists this clone with a few counts. The chain recombines TRBV28 with TRBJ1-2; no clear D gene. CDR1 and CDR2 (germline): MDHEN, SYDVKM. The V end was cut by 6 bases, the J end by 4 bases, with 12 bases between. This CDR3 is built from 13 residues. CDR3 protein: CASSPARSYGYTF. CDR3 nucleotide sequence: TGTGCCAGCAGCCCCGCCAGAAGCTATGGCTACACCTTC.

The J gene is TRBJ2-1, the V gene TRBV4-2, with no clear D. Per germline, CDR1 LGHNA and CDR2 YNFKEQ. Trimming took 0 bases from V and 6 from J, leaving 9 bases between them. The CDR3 loop spans 14 amino acids. Written as DNA, the CDR3 is TGTGCCAGCAGCCAAGATCGGACCAGCAATGAGCAGTTCTTC. Its protein product is CASSQDRTSNEQFF.

The chain has TRBV5-6 and TRBJ2-5; 9 bases are shared with TRBD1. The CDR3 length is 14 residues. The V segment lost 3 bases and the J segment 5 bases; nucleotides outside the gene matches: 5. The V gene's germline CDR1 is SGHDT and CDR2 YYEEEE. The CDR3 bases are TGTGCCAGCAGCTCCCGGGACAGGGTTGAGACCCAGTACTTC. It translates to CASSSRDRVETQYF.

The chain has TRBV4-3 and TRBJ2-7; no firm D call. Germline values: CDR1 LGHNA, CDR2 YSLEER. The V gene lost 3 bases and the J gene lost 4 bases, with 19 bases spanning the gap. The CDR3 sequence is 16 residues long. CDR3 nucleotide sequence: TGCGCCAGCAGCCATCACGACACCCGAGCATATTACGAGCAGTACTTC. It yields the protein CASSHHDTRAYYEQYF.

The rearrangement uses TRBV18 and TRBJ2-5; 15 bases match TRBD2. Per the germline V gene, CDR1 is KGHSH and CDR2 is LQKENI. The CDR3 totals 17 residues. Trimming cost V 3 bases and J 5 bases; bases outside gene matches: 7. Written as DNA, the CDR3 is TGTGCCAGCTCACCCTCGGGACTAGCGGGAGGATCGGAGACCCAGTACTTC. This gives the protein CASSPSGLAGGSETQYF.

This chain joins TRBV7-9 and TRBJ2-7; 7 bases are a match to TRBD1. Germline loops: CDR1 SEHNR, CDR2 FQNEAQ (reference sequence). The trim removed 2 bases at V and 3 bases at J, leaving 7 bases unmatched. The CDR3 loop spans 15 amino acids. The CDR3 DNA reads as TGTGCCAGCAGCTTATTCCCGTCAGGGGGCTACGAGCAGTACTTC. Amino acids: CASSLFPSGGYEQYF.

The chain joins TRBV27 to TRBJ2-2, with D unclear. Per germline, CDR1 MNHEY and CDR2 SMNVEV (reference sequence). The V end lost 3 bases, the J end lost 7 bases, and 6 bases lay between the germline ends. This CDR3 is 12 amino acids long. The CDR3 here is CASSFMGGELFF. The DNA of the CDR3 is TGTGCCAGCAGTTTCATGGGCGGGGAGCTGTTTTTT.

The chain recombines TRBV7-9 with TRBJ1-2; tentatively, D is TRBD1 (5 bases). This CDR3 has 14 amino acids. CDR1 is SEHNR, CDR2 FQNEAQ, per germline (reference sequence). The germline V and J ends were trimmed by 0 bases and 7 bases, with 12 bases remaining between them. Written as DNA, the CDR3 is TGTGCCAGCAGCTTAGCTCCCAGGGTTGGTGGCTACACCTTC. Translating it yields CASSLAPRVGGYTF.

The V gene is TRBV5-4, the J gene TRBJ2-7; D might be TRBD1 or TRBD2, each matching 5 bases. Trimming removed 0 bases at V and 0 bases at J, with 16 bases between. CDR3 size: 17 residues. Germline V gene data show CDR1 as SGHNT and CDR2 as YYREEE (reference sequence). The CDR3 region has the DNA TGTGCCAGCAGCTTGGGGGGACCGACCTCGAGCTCCTACGAGCAGTACTTC. The encoded protein is CASSLGGPTSSSYEQYF.

Remarks on this clone: Germline is not matched at one junction end, which may reflect a read error. The genes are TRBV25-1 and TRBJ2-3; D perhaps matches TRBD2 (6 bases). Germline CDR1 is MGHDK and CDR2 is SYGVNS. This CDR3 has 13 residues. CDR3 coding DNA: TGTGCCAGCAGTAGGTCCGGGCGGGATAGGCAGTATTTT. Translated, it gives CASSRSGRDRQYF.

Only one count was recorded for this clone. The chain recombines TRBV18 with TRBJ2-3; D perhaps matches TRBD2 (5 bases). Germline V lookup: CDR1 KGHSH, CDR2 LQKENI. The V gene lost 3 bases and the J gene lost 5 bases, with 6 bases spanning the gap. The CDR3 covers 12 residues. CDR3 sequence reads: CASSPGVDTQYF. The CDR3 nucleotides read TGTGCCAGCTCACCCGGGGTAGATACGCAGTATTTT.

The rearrangement links TRBV28 to TRBJ2-1, with D unclear. V was shortened by 6 bases and J by 9 bases, with 9 bases between the two germline ends. The length of the CDR3 is 11 residues. Germline CDR1 is MDHEN and CDR2 is SYDVKM. The chain's CDR3 is CASRNLGEQFF. The CDR3 coding sequence is TGTGCCAGCAGAAACCTTGGTGAGCAGTTCTTC.

The chain has TRBV7-2 and TRBJ1-5; 7 bases are a match to TRBD1. From germline, CDR1 is SGHTA and CDR2 FQGNSA. V lost 0 bases to trimming and J lost 5 bases; unmatched junction nucleotides: 4. The CDR3 length is 15 residues. The CDR3: CASSLAGGVDQPQHF. CDR3 sequence (DNA): TGTGCCAGCAGCTTAGCAGGGGGCGTCGATCAGCCCCAGCATTTT. Complete variable domain (other parts from reference TRBV7-2 and TRBJ1-5): GAGVSQSPSNKVTEKGKDVELRCDPISGHTALYWYRQSLGQGLEFLIYFQGNSAPDKSGLPSDRFSAERTGGSVSTLTIQRTQQEDSAVYLCASSLAGGVDQPQHFGDGTRLSIL.

CDR3 loop: CASRISGNLGDTQYF. CDR3 nucleotide sequence: TGTGCCAGCAGAATTAGCGGGAACCTAGGGGATACGCAGTATTTT. This chain joins TRBV28 and TRBJ2-3; the match to TRBD2 covers 8 bases. Germline V gene lookup returns CDR1 MDHEN and CDR2 SYDVKM. CDR3 length: 15 amino acids. J was trimmed by 6 bases and V by 6 bases; bases with no gene match: 11.

The chain carries TRBV4-2 and TRBJ1-2; no firm D call. The CDR3 is made up of 13 amino acids. Germline V CDR1 and CDR2: LGHNA, YNFKEQ. The germline V and J ends were trimmed by 5 bases and 2 bases, with 9 bases remaining between them. This chain's CDR3 is CASSVGINYGYTF. DNA of the CDR3: TGTGCCAGCAGCGTAGGGATCAACTATGGCTACACCTTC.

CDR3 sequence reads: CAWSVRLALSSYEQYF. CDR3 bases: TGTGCCTGGAGTGTACGACTAGCCCTGAGCTCCTACGAGCAGTACTTC. J is TRBJ2-7 and V is TRBV30, with 7 positions matching TRBD2. Per the germline V gene, CDR1 is GTSNPN and CDR2 is SVGIG (reference sequence). The ends lost 0 bases at V and 0 bases at J; junction bases unmatched: 8. This CDR3 contains 16 residues.

The rearrangement uses TRBV6-5 and TRBJ2-1; no firm D call. Germline V CDR1 and CDR2: MNHEY, SVGAGI. The CDR3 covers 15 residues. V lost 5 bases, J lost 0 bases, and 11 bases lay in between. The CDR3 reads CASSARSSSYNEQFF. CDR3 nucleotides: TGTGCCAGCAGTGCACGTAGCAGCTCCTACAATGAGCAGTTCTTC.

This clone has only a few counts. The chain has TRBV28 and TRBJ1-5, with D uncertain. V was pared by 6 bases and J by 5 bases, with 5 bases between. Looked up from germline, CDR1 is MDHEN and CDR2 is SYDVKM. The CDR3 loop spans 11 amino acids. CDR3 bases: TGTGCCAGCAGGAGAGATCAGCCCCAGCATTTT. This sequence encodes CASRRDQPQHF. Together with reference TRBV28 and TRBJ1-5, the CDR3 gives the full variable domain: DVKVTQSSRYLVKRTGEKVFLECVQDMDHENMFWYRQDPGLGLRLIYFSYDVKMKEKGDIPEGYSVSREKKERFSLILESASTNQTSMYLCASRRDQPQHFGDGTRLSIL.

The chain joins TRBV28 to TRBJ2-7; TRBD1 aligns across 7 bases. This CDR3 spans 14 amino acids. V dropped 3 bases and J dropped 6; count of bases not matched to a gene: 8. Germline CDR1 is MDHEN and CDR2 is SYDVKM. This chain's CDR3 is CASSFRQGKSEQYF. In DNA form, the CDR3 reads TGTGCCAGCAGTTTCAGACAGGGAAAATCCGAGCAGTACTTC.

The chain is built from TRBV4-2 and TRBJ2-1; maybe TRBD2 (6 bases). V dropped 0 bases and J dropped 0 bases, with 6 bases sitting between them. From germline, CDR1 is LGHNA and CDR2 YNFKEQ. This CDR3 has 15 residues. CDR3 nucleotide sequence: TGTGCCAGCAGCCAAGAGGGGGGCTCCTACAATGAGCAGTTCTTC. Translated, it gives CASSQEGGSYNEQFF.